The 11 T cell receptor beta chains given below trace back to one sample, sequenced in a study of T cell responses to AZD1222 COVID-19 vaccine. Clones were sequenced by immunoSEQ multiplex PCR, and TCRdb holds only the in-frame ones, with some missing. The repertoire has approximately 110,000 clones, about 88% of them found once; the top ten carry 17%. The sample consisted of peripheral blood, taken on day 0 of AZD1222 vaccination. The origin of the receptors is an adult in good health.

This clone occurred once. The chain is built from TRBV11-2 and TRBJ2-1; 10 bases align to TRBD2. The germline V gene has CDR1 SGHAT and CDR2 FQNNGV. CDR3 size: 16 residues. The V gene end was trimmed by 5 bases and the J gene end by 7 bases; junction bases not matched to a gene: 11. CDR3: CASSPGIWTSGNEQFF. In DNA form, the CDR3 reads TGTGCCAGCAGCCCCGGGATCTGGACTAGCGGTAATGAGCAGTTCTTC.

The rearrangement joins TRBV18 to TRBJ2-1, with no clear D. Trimming removed 6 bases at V and 0 bases at J, with 12 bases between. The CDR3 runs to 15 residues. The germline gives CDR1 KGHSH, CDR2 LQKENI. The CDR3 nucleotides are TGTGCCAGCTCCCGACGGTTAAGCTCCTACAATGAGCAGTTCTTC. It is translated as CASSRRLSSYNEQFF.

The rearrangement joins TRBV11-1 to TRBJ2-1; D is possibly TRBD1 (5 bases). Looked up from germline, CDR1 is SGHAT and CDR2 is FQDESV (reference sequence). There are 15 residues in the CDR3. Trimming removed 5 bases at V and 6 bases at J, with 17 bases between. This CDR3 reads CASSPQGLWGNEQFF. The CDR3 coding sequence is TGTGCCAGCAGCCCGCAGGGTCTTTGGGGCAATGAGCAGTTCTTC.

The J gene is TRBJ1-1, the V gene TRBV9, with a tentative D call TRBD1 (5 bases). V lost 4 bases and J lost 2, with 9 bases in between. The germline V gene has CDR1 SGDLS and CDR2 YYNGEE. The CDR3 covers 13 residues. CDR3 DNA sequence: TGTGCCAGCAGCCGGGGGTTCAACACTGAAGCTTTCTTT. Protein sequence: CASSRGFNTEAFF.

This clone was counted a single time. The chain links TRBV3-1 (or the pseudogene TRBV3-2) to TRBJ2-4, with D possibly called TRBD1 or TRBD2 (5 bases each). V was trimmed by 6 bases and J by 6 bases, leaving 6 bases between them. Germline V gene lookup returns CDR1 LGHDT and CDR2 YNNKEL (reference sequence). The CDR3 has 11 residues. The CDR3 region is CASRGRNIQYF. Here the CDR3 DNA reads TGTGCCAGCAGGGGACGAAACATTCAGTACTTC.

CDR3 DNA: TGTGCCAGCAGTTTAGGTTCTAGGGGCTCCTATAATTCACCCCTCCACTTT. The encoded protein is CASSLGSRGSYNSPLHF. This chain connects TRBV27 to TRBJ1-6, with D perhaps TRBD1 (5 bases). In germline, CDR1 is MNHEY, CDR2 SMNVEV (reference sequence). The CDR3 length is 17 residues. V was cut by 2 bases and J by 0 bases, with 11 bases left in between.

The V and J genes are TRBV7-2 and TRBJ1-6; 9 nucleotides agree with TRBD1. This CDR3 spans 15 amino acids. V dropped 5 bases and J dropped 7; count of bases not matched to a gene: 6. From germline, CDR1 is SGHTA and CDR2 FQGNSA. Written as DNA, the CDR3 is TGTGCCAGCAGCCCGCCGGGACAGGGAAATTCACCCCTCCACTTT. It translates to CASSPPGQGNSPLHF.

This clone was seen once. The chain carries TRBV30 and TRBJ1-2, with a possible D match to TRBD1 (6 bases). Trimming took 0 bases from V and 8 from J, leaving 13 bases between them. This CDR3 spans 13 amino acids. The V gene's germline CDR1 is GTSNPN and CDR2 SVGIG (reference sequence). CDR3 residues: CAWSVGGRWGYTF. For the CDR3, the DNA is TGTGCCTGGAGTGTGGGGGGCAGGTGGGGCTACACCTTC.

The V call is TRBV6-5, the J call TRBJ1-5, with D unclear. The CDR3 is 11 residues long. CDR1 MNHEY and CDR2 SVGAGI come from the germline V gene. The V end was cut by 6 bases, the J end by 11 bases, with 11 bases between. The CDR3, as DNA: TGTGCCAGCAGATTCACTTCGGCCCAGCATTTT. This sequence encodes CASRFTSAQHF.

This clone was detected only a few times. The chain has TRBV3-1 (or the pseudogene TRBV3-2) and TRBJ1-1; D gene ambiguous. V lost 1 base and J 12 bases, leaving 9 bases between the germline ends. Germline CDR1 and CDR2: LGHDT and YNNKEL (reference sequence). This CDR3 has 11 residues. CDR3 sequence (DNA): TGTGCCAGCAGCCAAGGGCGATGGCCTTTCTTT. This translates into CASSQGRWPFF.

J is TRBJ2-5 and V is TRBV11-3; TRBD2 agrees at 8 bases. CDR1 and CDR2 (germline): SGHNT, YENEEA. After removal of 4 bases from V and 4 bases from J, the junction contained 5 bases not matched to a gene. This CDR3 region has 14 residues. The CDR3 DNA reads as TGTGCCAGCAGCTCAAGACTAGCGAGAGAGACCCAGTACTTC. Encoded protein: CASSSRLARETQYF.